The 7 T cell receptor beta chains below come from one sample, sequenced in a study of blood T cell repertoires in COVID-19. Some clones are missing from TCRdb's copy, which holds only in-frame ones; the method was immunoSEQ multiplex PCR. The sample has about 250,000 clones; around 88% are singletons. Source material: peripheral blood. These receptors were obtained from a man older than 75 with acute or convalescent COVID-19.

This chain joins TRBV3-1 (or the pseudogene TRBV3-2) and TRBJ1-2, with D perhaps TRBD1 (6 bases). The CDR3 has 14 residues. Germline lookup yields CDR1 LGHDT and CDR2 YNNKEL (reference sequence). The ends were cut back, 3 bases at V and 0 bases at J, with 8 bases in the middle. CDR3 DNA: TGTGCCAGCAGCCAGGGGGCGGCTAACTATGGCTACACCTTC. It codes for CASSQGAANYGYTF.

The rearrangement uses TRBV4-2 and TRBJ2-2, with 10 bases matching TRBD2. J lost 5 bases, V lost 0 bases, and 6 bases had no gene match. Germline V CDR1 and CDR2: LGHNA, YNFKEQ. This CDR3 is built from 17 residues. The CDR3 here is CASSQELLAGRTGELFF. The CDR3 DNA reads TGTGCCAGCAGCCAAGAGTTACTAGCGGGGAGGACCGGGGAGCTGTTTTTT.

The table lists this clone with a few counts. CDR3 sequence reads: CASRPGTGSDTQYF. CDR3 coding DNA: TGTGCCAGCAGACCTGGGACAGGGTCAGATACGCAGTATTTT. The V call is TRBV6-6, the J call TRBJ2-3; 9 bases map to TRBD1. The CDR3 has 14 residues. Germline trimming cut 6 bases from V and 4 bases from J; bases unmatched to any gene: 5. Germline values: CDR1 MNHNY, CDR2 SVGAGI (reference sequence).

About this clone: Other DNA sequences of this sample code for an identical CDR3. This rearrangement joins TRBV7-2 to TRBJ1-2; 8 bases agree with TRBD1. The CDR3 sequence is 13 residues long. The germline V gene has CDR1 SGHTA and CDR2 FQGNSA. The V and J ends lost 5 bases and 4 bases, in that order; junction bases with no gene match: 3. CDR3 nucleotides: TGTGCCAGCAGCAGGGGACAGGTCTATGGCTACACCTTC. This encodes CASSRGQVYGYTF.

The chain joins TRBV24-1 to TRBJ2-1; TRBD1 matches 9 bases. CDR1 and CDR2 (germline): KGHDR, SFDVKD. This CDR3 is 15 amino acids long. The V segment lost 3 bases and the J segment 8 bases; nucleotides outside the gene matches: 7. CDR3 protein: CATSDPPGQGHEQFF. CDR3 DNA sequence: TGTGCCACCAGTGATCCGCCGGGACAGGGTCATGAGCAGTTCTTC.

The V gene is TRBV3-1 (or the pseudogene TRBV3-2), the J gene TRBJ2-7, with unresolved D. The V and J ends lost 1 base and 0 bases respectively, with 10 bases between them. The CDR3 has 15 amino acids. CDR1 LGHDT and CDR2 YNNKEL come from the germline V gene (reference sequence). The CDR3 DNA is TGTGCCAGCAGCCAAGGCCCCCTTAGCTCCTACGAGCAGTACTTC. This codes for CASSQGPLSSYEQYF.

The chain combines TRBV28 with TRBJ1-5; maybe TRBD1 (5 bases). V was pared by 8 bases and J by 4 bases, with 18 bases between. The length of the CDR3 is 15 residues. Germline loops: CDR1 MDHEN, CDR2 SYDVKM. This chain's CDR3 is CASESGGRRNQPQHF. CDR3 nucleotides: TGTGCCAGCGAAAGTGGGGGGAGGCGTAATCAGCCCCAGCATTTT.